The 32 T cell receptor beta chains in this list originate from one sample, sequenced in a study of control samples from healthy donors and cancer patients. Assay used: immunoSEQ multiplex PCR; TCRdb lists only in-frame clones, some missing. The sample has roughly 120,000 clones, 75% to 90% seen once. Sequenced sample: PBMCs. These receptors originate from a woman between 50 and 59 years old with colorectal cancer.

The rearrangement uses TRBV2 and TRBJ2-5; possibly TRBD2 for D (5 bases). CDR1 SNHLY and CDR2 FYNNEI come from the germline V gene. V lost 7 bases to trimming and J lost 5 bases, with 14 bases between them. The CDR3 contains 13 residues. DNA of the CDR3: TGTGCCAGCAATTTTGGGGAGTTGGAGACCCAGTACTTC. Protein product: CASNFGELETQYF.

This chain joins TRBV19 and TRBJ2-1; 7 bases align to TRBD1. This CDR3 has 15 amino acids. Germline V gene lookup returns CDR1 LNHDA and CDR2 SQIVND (reference sequence). J gave up 0 bases and V 8 bases, and 7 bases lay outside the gene matches. CDR3 region: CASQLDRSSYNEQFF. The CDR3 DNA sequence: TGTGCCAGTCAGTTGGACAGGAGCTCCTACAATGAGCAGTTCTTC.

This clone appeared a single time. The rearrangement joins TRBV18 to TRBJ2-7; 8 bases are a match to TRBD1. V dropped 6 bases and J dropped 3; count of bases not matched to a gene: 4. Germline CDR1 is KGHSH and CDR2 is LQKENI. The length of the CDR3 is 13 residues. As DNA, the CDR3 is TGTGCCAGCTCGCCGGACAGGGACTACGAGCAGTACTTC. This sequence encodes CASSPDRDYEQYF.

The genes are TRBV6-4 and TRBJ1-6; the match to TRBD1 covers 7 bases. In germline, CDR1 is MRHNA, CDR2 SNTAGT. The CDR3 loop spans 14 amino acids. The V segment lost 7 bases and the J segment 13 bases; nucleotides outside the gene matches: 13. The DNA for the CDR3 is TGTGCCAGCACCCCGGGACAGCCCTTCGGGCCCCTCCACTTT. It yields the protein CASTPGQPFGPLHF.

The chain uses TRBV6-5 and TRBJ1-2; TRBD1 aligns across 10 bases. CDR3 size: 14 residues. Trimming cost V 7 bases and J 1 base; bases outside gene matches: 3. Germline V gives CDR1 MNHEY, CDR2 SVGAGI. The CDR3 DNA sequence: TGTGCCAGCACTGGGACAGGGGATAACTATGGCTACACCTTC. Its translation: CASTGTGDNYGYTF.

The gene calls are TRBV5-6 and TRBJ1-4, with D perhaps TRBD1 (5 bases). CDR3 size: 14 residues. From germline, CDR1 is SGHDT and CDR2 YYEEEE. V dropped 4 bases and J dropped 4 bases, with 11 bases sitting between them. For the CDR3, the DNA is TGTGCCAGCAGCGCGGCGGGACTTAATGAAAAACTGTTTTTT. Its protein is CASSAAGLNEKLFF.

This chain joins TRBV4-1 and TRBJ2-5, with 8 nucleotides matching TRBD2. J gave up 0 bases and V 3 bases, and 12 bases lay outside the gene matches. CDR1 MGHRA and CDR2 YSYEKL come from the germline V gene. This CDR3 comprises 18 residues. The CDR3 protein is CASSHPRGGKMYQETQYF. The CDR3 DNA reads as TGCGCCAGCAGCCATCCCCGGGGGGGGAAGATGTACCAAGAGACCCAGTACTTC.

In its sample, this clone was seen once. The DNA for the CDR3 is TGTGCCAGCAGGCAGGGAAGTAGGGACACTGAAGCTTTCTTT. Protein: CASRQGSRDTEAFF. This rearrangement joins TRBV14 to TRBJ1-1; a possible D gene is TRBD1 (5 bases). The germline V gene has CDR1 SGHDN and CDR2 FVKESK. This CDR3 is built from 14 residues. V shed 6 bases and J shed 3 bases, with 14 bases lying between them.

V usage is TRBV6-4 and J usage is TRBJ2-3; 10 bases are a match to TRBD1. From germline, CDR1 is MRHNA and CDR2 SNTAGT. The V segment lost 2 bases and the J segment 9 bases; nucleotides outside the gene matches: 14. The CDR3 is made up of 17 amino acids. The CDR3 DNA follows: TGTGCCAGCAGTGACGATTCCCGGGACAGGGGAGGAGAGACGCAGTATTTT. Translating gives CASSDDSRDRGGETQYF.

The V gene is TRBV11-2, the J gene TRBJ2-1; 8 bases line up with TRBD2. The CDR3 is made up of 15 amino acids. Trimming took 6 bases from V and 6 from J; bases not matched to a gene: 10. Germline loops: CDR1 SGHAT, CDR2 FQNNGV. The CDR3 sequence is CASRRVSGSRNEQFF. CDR3 nucleotide sequence: TGTGCCAGCAGGCGTGTCAGCGGGAGTCGCAATGAGCAGTTCTTC.

This chain joins TRBV6-5 and TRBJ1-2; D gene unclear. Deletions cut 0 bases from V and 6 bases from J, with 8 bases between. This CDR3 spans 13 amino acids. Germline V gene data show CDR1 as MNHEY and CDR2 as SVGAGI. As DNA, the CDR3 is TGTGCCAGCAGTTACTCTGGCGGCCATGGCTACACCTTC. Amino acid sequence: CASSYSGGHGYTF.

The chain employs TRBV25-1 and TRBJ1-4; the D gene is possibly TRBD1 (5 bases). V was shortened by 0 bases and J by 7 bases, with 12 bases between the two germline ends. CDR3 length: 15 amino acids. The germline CDR1 and CDR2 sequences are MGHDK and SYGVNS. The CDR3 loop reads CASSEYGGPREKLFF. In DNA form, the CDR3 reads TGTGCCAGCAGTGAATACGGGGGACCGCGTGAAAAACTGTTTTTT.

The V and J genes are TRBV10-3 and TRBJ2-3; 7 bases agree with TRBD2. CDR3 length: 17 amino acids. CDR1 and CDR2 from the germline V gene are ENHRY and SYGVKD. After removal of 0 bases from V and 1 base from J, the junction contained 7 bases not matched to a gene. This chain's CDR3 is CAISESGGLGGTDTQYF. In DNA form, the CDR3 reads TGTGCCATCAGTGAGTCTGGAGGACTAGGGGGCACAGATACGCAGTATTTT.

This chain connects TRBV28 to TRBJ1-1; 7 nucleotides agree with TRBD1. Germline CDR1 MDHEN, CDR2 SYDVKM. Trimming removed 11 bases from V and 2 bases from J; junction bases left unmatched: 5. There are 12 residues in the CDR3. The CDR3 region is CAGGTANTEAFF. CDR3 nucleotides: TGTGCCGGAGGGACAGCTAACACTGAAGCTTTCTTT.

The rearrangement joins TRBV6-6 to TRBJ1-1; TRBD1 agrees at 8 bases. The CDR3 runs 14 residues. V lost 4 bases and J lost 3; bases outside the gene matches: 4. Germline CDR1 is MNHNY and CDR2 is SVGAGI (reference sequence). In DNA form, the CDR3 reads TGTGCCAGCAGTTTGAACAGGGGGGACACTGAAGCTTTCTTT. Its protein is CASSLNRGDTEAFF.

CDR3 region: CASSTGRETQYF. Here the CDR3 DNA reads TGTGCCAGCAGTACAGGGAGAGAGACCCAGTACTTC. The V gene is TRBV2, the J gene TRBJ2-5; TRBD1 is a possible D gene (6 bases). V was clipped by 5 bases and J by 4 bases, with 8 bases between them. The CDR3 contains 12 residues. From germline, CDR1 is SNHLY and CDR2 FYNNEI.

This clone is a singleton in its sample. V is TRBV5-1 and J is TRBJ1-2; D is uncertain. There are 13 residues in the CDR3. CDR1 is SGHRS, CDR2 YFSETQ, per germline. The V end was cut by 0 bases, the J end by 7 bases, with 10 bases between. In nucleotides, the CDR3 is TGCGCCAGCAGCTTGGATGGGCAGTTTGGCTACACCTTC. Its protein is CASSLDGQFGYTF.

The chain links TRBV6-5 to TRBJ1-1; no clear D gene. Germline V CDR1 and CDR2: MNHEY, SVGAGI. This CDR3 spans 14 amino acids. Deletions cut 5 bases from V and 5 bases from J, with 15 bases between. The CDR3 DNA sequence: TGTGCCAGCAGTCCCCAGGACGGGAGAACTGAAGCTTTCTTT. Its protein product is CASSPQDGRTEAFF.

The DNA for the CDR3 is TGTGCCAGCAGTCCGGGCAGCCGAGAGACCCAGTACTTC. This translates into CASSPGSRETQYF. The V and J genes are TRBV27 and TRBJ2-5; D not resolved. The V and J ends lost 5 bases and 4 bases respectively, with 11 bases between them. The germline CDR1 and CDR2 sequences are MNHEY and SMNVEV (reference sequence). This CDR3 is 13 amino acids long.

The chain combines TRBV10-3 with TRBJ1-5; D gene ambiguous. The CDR3 loop spans 14 amino acids. V gave up 4 bases and J gave up 2 bases, with 9 bases separating them. From germline, CDR1 is ENHRY and CDR2 SYGVKD. The CDR3 region is CAISGTLGNQPQHF. The DNA for the CDR3 is TGTGCCATCAGTGGGACTCTCGGCAATCAGCCCCAGCATTTT.

The V and J genes are TRBV5-1 and TRBJ2-3; either TRBD1 or TRBD2 may fit D (6 bases each). Between the trimmed V and J ends, which lost 8 bases and 7 bases, there was a span of 26 bases. This CDR3 spans 16 amino acids. The germline gives CDR1 SGHRS, CDR2 YFSETQ. The CDR3 coding sequence is TGCGCCAGATGTCGCGAAGGAGGGGGGAGTCTGAATACGCAGTATTTT. Translated, it gives CARCREGGGSLNTQYF.

This chain uses TRBV30 with TRBJ1-2, with D perhaps TRBD1 (6 bases). The CDR3 loop spans 17 amino acids. V was cut by 2 bases and J by 0 bases, with 19 bases left in between. Germline assignment: CDR1 GTSNPN and CDR2 SVGIG (reference sequence). CDR3 sequence (DNA): TGTGCCTGGAGTCAGAGGTTAGGGGGGAGGGCTAACTATGGCTACACCTTC. The encoded protein is CAWSQRLGGRANYGYTF. Full variable domain (rest looked up from reference TRBV30 and TRBJ1-2): SQTIHQWPATLVQPVGSPLSLECTVEGTSNPNLYWYRQAAGRGLQLLFYSVGIGQISSEVPQNLSASRPQDRQFILSSKKLLLSDSGFYLCAWSQRLGGRANYGYTFGSGTRLTVV.

The rearrangement uses TRBV3-1 (or the pseudogene TRBV3-2) and TRBJ1-1; unclear D gene. This CDR3 is built from 12 residues. Deletions cut 6 bases from V and 2 bases from J, with 7 bases between. Germline V lookup: CDR1 LGHDT, CDR2 YNNKEL (reference sequence). CDR3 DNA sequence: TGTGCCAGCAGTACATTAAACACTGAAGCTTTCTTT. Amino acids: CASSTLNTEAFF.

The rearrangement uses TRBV6-1 and TRBJ2-5, with no clear D. This CDR3 spans 12 amino acids. Germline V gives CDR1 MNHNS, CDR2 SASEGT. V gave up 2 bases and J gave up 4 bases, with 5 bases separating them. The CDR3 loop reads CASSESRETQYF. CDR3 DNA: TGTGCCAGCAGTGAAAGTCGAGAGACCCAGTACTTC.

The CDR3 DNA reads as TGTGCCAGCAGCTCAGAATCTACTAGCACAGATACGCAGTATTTT. It codes for CASSSESTSTDTQYF. The V and J genes are TRBV5-8 and TRBJ2-3; D is uncertain. Germline V gene sequence: CDR1 SGHTS, CDR2 YDEGEE. CDR3 size: 15 residues. Trimming cost V 3 bases and J 0 bases, with 11 bases left between them. Combining the CDR3 with reference TRBV5-8 and TRBJ2-3 gives the whole variable domain EAGVTQSPTHLIKTRGQQATLRCSPISGHTSVYWYQQALGLGLQFLLWYDEGEERNRGNFPPRFSGRQFPNYSSELNVNALELEDSALYLCASSSESTSTDTQYFGPGTRLTVL.

This clone was seen repeatedly, ten times or more. V usage is TRBV4-1 and J usage is TRBJ1-6; D might be TRBD1 (6 bases). CDR3 size: 19 residues. The germline V and J ends were trimmed by 4 bases and 8 bases, with 27 bases remaining between them. Germline-derived CDR1 and CDR2 are MGHRA and YSYEKL. The CDR3 DNA is TGCGCCAGCAGCCGGAACAACAGGGTGGCCCAATCCTCCCATTCACCCCTCCACTTT. Amino acid sequence: CASSRNNRVAQSSHSPLHF.

The V call is TRBV3-1 (or the pseudogene TRBV3-2), the J call TRBJ1-6; possibly TRBD1 for D (5 bases). The CDR3 has 13 residues. Germline lookup yields CDR1 LGHDT and CDR2 YNNKEL (reference sequence). The germline V and J ends were trimmed by 4 bases and 8 bases, with 9 bases remaining between them. CDR3 coding DNA: TGTGCCAGCAGCCCAGTGGGGGATTCACCCCTCCACTTT. It yields the protein CASSPVGDSPLHF.

The chain employs TRBV10-1 and TRBJ1-1, with 7 bases fitting TRBD1. Trimming removed 6 bases from V and 4 bases from J; junction bases left unmatched: 5. CDR1 and CDR2 from the germline V gene are WNHNN and SYGVQD (reference sequence). The CDR3 is 13 residues long. The CDR3: CASSRDRVTEAFF. The CDR3 region has the DNA TGCGCCAGCAGCCGCGACAGGGTCACTGAAGCTTTCTTT.

This clone turned up a few times. This sequence joins TRBV13 and TRBJ2-3; D could derive from TRBD1 or TRBD2 (5 bases each). V was clipped by 5 bases and J by 3 bases, with 21 bases between them. The V gene's germline CDR1 is PRHDT and CDR2 FYEKMQ (reference sequence). The CDR3 spans 17 residues. The CDR3 DNA reads TGTGCCAGCAGCGTTGGCAGGGATCGAAGAGGGACAGATACGCAGTATTTT. Translating it yields CASSVGRDRRGTDTQYF.

The chain carries TRBV20-1 and TRBJ2-7; 12 bases fit TRBD2. Germline CDR1 is DFQATT and CDR2 is SNEGSKA (reference sequence). This CDR3 comprises 15 residues. Unmatched junction bases numbered 5, after V lost 3 bases and J lost 2 bases. CDR3 DNA: TGCAGTGCTAGTGACCTAGCGGGAGGGCCCTACGAGCAGTACTTC. Residues: CSASDLAGGPYEQYF.

In its sample, this clone was seen a few times. This rearrangement joins TRBV10-3 to TRBJ2-7, with 9 bases aligning to TRBD1. Germline trimming cut 6 bases from V and 5 bases from J; bases unmatched to any gene: 8. In germline, CDR1 is ENHRY, CDR2 SYGVKD. This CDR3 is 14 amino acids long. The CDR3 coding sequence is TGTGCCATCAGGGGGACAGGGCGAAATAACGAGCAGTACTTC. Translating gives CAIRGTGRNNEQYF.

This chain links TRBV6-2 or TRBV6-3 with TRBJ1-3, with 7 bases lining up with TRBD1. Germline CDR1 and CDR2: MNHEY and SVGEGT. This CDR3 spans 17 amino acids. The V gene end was trimmed by 2 bases and the J gene end by 0 bases; junction bases not matched to a gene: 7. As DNA, the CDR3 is TGTGCCAGCAGTTACAGGGGACAGCCGAGCTCTGGAAACACCATATATTTT. Its protein product is CASSYRGQPSSGNTIYF.